This TCR beta chain was recorded in a study of CD4 T cells in relation to SARS-CoV-2 and coronaviruses. The wider study: ViraFEST: approximately 10-day antigen culture of PBMCs, then TCR beta CDR3 sequencing. The negative reference was HIV-1 Nef peptide pool or peptide-free culture.

The sample holds a few counts of this clone. Antigen specificity is unknown. CD4+ T cells from unexposed donors were obtained before the COVID-19 pandemic (2011-2018). CD4+ T cells were isolated from the cells after 10 days of culture. PBMCs were plated at roughly 2 million per well in IL-2-containing medium. Half the medium was replaced with IL-2 medium on days 3 and 7. Germline values: CDR1 MNHEY, CDR2 SVGAGI. The CDR3 contains 13 residues. Between the trimmed V and J ends, which lost 7 bases and 3 bases, there was a span of 10 bases. Profiling relied on immunoSEQ multiplex PCR, and the TCRdb table lists in-frame clones only, not all of them. The sample consists of 16,000 or so clones, approximately 80% of them appearing once.

The J gene is TRBJ2-1, the V gene TRBV6-5; no clear D gene. The source is a human donor in good health. Material: CD4+ T cells from PBMCs, cultured in vitro. The CDR3 reads CASKKGIYNEQFF. CDR3 in DNA: TGTGCCAGCAAAAAGGGAATCTACAATGAGCAGTTCTTC.